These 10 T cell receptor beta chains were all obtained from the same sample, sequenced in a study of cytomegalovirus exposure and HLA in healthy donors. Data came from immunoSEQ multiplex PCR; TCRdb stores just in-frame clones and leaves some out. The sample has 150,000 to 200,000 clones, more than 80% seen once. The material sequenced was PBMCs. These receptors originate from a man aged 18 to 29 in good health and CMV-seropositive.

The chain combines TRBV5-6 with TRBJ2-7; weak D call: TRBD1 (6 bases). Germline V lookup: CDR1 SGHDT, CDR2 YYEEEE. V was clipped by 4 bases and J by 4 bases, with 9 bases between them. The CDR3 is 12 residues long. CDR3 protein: CASSPQGYEQYF. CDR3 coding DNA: TGTGCCAGCAGCCCCCAGGGGTACGAGCAGTACTTC.

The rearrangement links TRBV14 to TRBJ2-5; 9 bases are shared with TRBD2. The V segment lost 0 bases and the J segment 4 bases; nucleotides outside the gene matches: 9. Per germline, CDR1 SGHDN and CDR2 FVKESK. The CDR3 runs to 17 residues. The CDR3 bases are TGTGCCAGCAGCCAAGATTGGGCGGGAGGGCCCACAGAGACCCAGTACTTC. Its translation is CASSQDWAGGPTETQYF. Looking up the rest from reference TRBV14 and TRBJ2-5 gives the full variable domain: EAGVTQFPSHSVIEKGQTVTLRCDPISGHDNLYWYRRVMGKEIKFLLHFVKESKQDESGMPNNRFLAERTGGTYSTLKVQPAELEDSGVYFCASSQDWAGGPTETQYFGPGTRLLVL.

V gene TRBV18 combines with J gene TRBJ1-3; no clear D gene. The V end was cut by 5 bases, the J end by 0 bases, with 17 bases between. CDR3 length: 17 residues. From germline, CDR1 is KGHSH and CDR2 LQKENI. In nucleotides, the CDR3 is TGTGCCAGCTCAATAGCGTCGAACATCGGCTCTGGAAACACCATATATTTT. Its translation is CASSIASNIGSGNTIYF.

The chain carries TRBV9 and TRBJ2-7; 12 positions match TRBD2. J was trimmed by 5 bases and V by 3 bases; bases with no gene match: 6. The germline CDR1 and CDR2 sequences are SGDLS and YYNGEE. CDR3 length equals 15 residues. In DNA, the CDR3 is TGTGCCAGCAGCGCACTAGCGGGAGGAAGCCACGAGCAGTACTTC. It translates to CASSALAGGSHEQYF. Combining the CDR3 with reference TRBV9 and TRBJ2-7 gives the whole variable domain DSGVTQTPKHLITATGQRVTLRCSPRSGDLSVYWYQQSLDQGLQFLIQYYNGEERAKGNILERFSAQQFPDLHSELNLSSLELGDSALYFCASSALAGGSHEQYFGPGTRLTVT.

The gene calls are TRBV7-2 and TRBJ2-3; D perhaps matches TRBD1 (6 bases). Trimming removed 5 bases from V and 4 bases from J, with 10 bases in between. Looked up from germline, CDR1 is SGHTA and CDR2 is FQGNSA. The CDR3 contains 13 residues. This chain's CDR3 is CASSTDSSDTQYF. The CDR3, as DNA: TGTGCCAGCAGCACGGACAGCTCAGATACGCAGTATTTT.

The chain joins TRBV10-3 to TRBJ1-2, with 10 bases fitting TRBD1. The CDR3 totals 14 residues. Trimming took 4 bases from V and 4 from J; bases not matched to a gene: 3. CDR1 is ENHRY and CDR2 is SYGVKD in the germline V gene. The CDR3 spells CAISGDRGFYGYTF. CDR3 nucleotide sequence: TGTGCCATCAGTGGGGACAGGGGTTTCTATGGCTACACCTTC.

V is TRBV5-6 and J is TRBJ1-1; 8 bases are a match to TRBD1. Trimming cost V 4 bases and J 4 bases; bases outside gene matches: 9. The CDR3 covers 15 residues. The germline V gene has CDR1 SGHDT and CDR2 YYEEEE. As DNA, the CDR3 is TGTGCCAGCAGCGGTGACAGGGGATGGAGCACTGAAGCTTTCTTT. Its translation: CASSGDRGWSTEAFF.

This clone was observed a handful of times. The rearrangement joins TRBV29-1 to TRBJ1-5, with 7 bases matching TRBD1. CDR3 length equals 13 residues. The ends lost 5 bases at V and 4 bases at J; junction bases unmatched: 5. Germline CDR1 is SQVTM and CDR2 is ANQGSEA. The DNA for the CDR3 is TGCAGCGTTCAACCAGGGGGAAATCAGCCCCAGCATTTT. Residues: CSVQPGGNQPQHF. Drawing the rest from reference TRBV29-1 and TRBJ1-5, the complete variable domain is SAVISQKPSRDICQRGTSLTIQCQVDSQVTMMFWYRQQPGQSLTLIATANQGSEATYESGFVIDKFPISRPNLTFSTLTVSNMSPEDSSIYLCSVQPGGNQPQHFGDGTRLSIL.

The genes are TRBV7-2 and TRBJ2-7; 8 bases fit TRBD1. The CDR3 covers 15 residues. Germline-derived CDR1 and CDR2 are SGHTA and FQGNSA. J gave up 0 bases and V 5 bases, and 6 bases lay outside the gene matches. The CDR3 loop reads CASSRRQGSSYEQYF. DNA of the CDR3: TGTGCCAGCAGCCGACGACAGGGGAGCTCCTACGAGCAGTACTTC.

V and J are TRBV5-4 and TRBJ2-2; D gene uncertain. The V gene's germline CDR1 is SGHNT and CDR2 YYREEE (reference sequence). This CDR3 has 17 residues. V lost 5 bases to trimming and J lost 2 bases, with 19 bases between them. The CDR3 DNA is TGTGCCAGCAGGCTGGCTATAGGAGCGCCTAACACCGGGGAGCTGTTTTTT. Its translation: CASRLAIGAPNTGELFF.